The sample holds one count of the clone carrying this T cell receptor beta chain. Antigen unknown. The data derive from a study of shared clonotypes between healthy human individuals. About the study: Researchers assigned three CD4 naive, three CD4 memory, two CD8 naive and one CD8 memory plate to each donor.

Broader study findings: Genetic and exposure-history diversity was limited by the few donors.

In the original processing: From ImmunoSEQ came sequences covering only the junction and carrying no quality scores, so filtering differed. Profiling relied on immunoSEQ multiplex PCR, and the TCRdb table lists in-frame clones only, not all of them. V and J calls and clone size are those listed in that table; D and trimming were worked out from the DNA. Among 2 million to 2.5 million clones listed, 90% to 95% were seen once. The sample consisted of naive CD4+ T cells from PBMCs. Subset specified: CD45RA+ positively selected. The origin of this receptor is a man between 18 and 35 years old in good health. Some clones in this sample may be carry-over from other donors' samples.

The CDR3 loop is CASSYGSGQQYF. The DNA of the CDR3 is TGCGCCAGCAGCTACGGCTCAGGGCAGCAGTACTTC. This chain connects TRBV5-1 to TRBJ2-7; perhaps TRBD1 as D (5 bases). Germline loops: CDR1 SGHRS, CDR2 YFSETQ. This CDR3 is 12 amino acids long. V lost 3 bases to trimming and J lost 8 bases, with 12 bases between them. Looking up the rest from reference TRBV5-1 and TRBJ2-7 gives the full variable domain: KAGVTQTPRYLIKTRGQQVTLSCSPISGHRSVSWYQQTPGQGLQFLFEYFSETQRNKGNFPGRFSGRQFSNSRSEMNVSTLELGDSALYLCASSYGSGQQYFGPGTRLTVT.